A selection of T cell receptor beta chains follows, all from one sample in a study of T-cell memory formation after mild COVID-19. Via MiXCR, TCRdb re-called the 5' RACE reads, giving one row per CDR3 protein. Among under 200,000 distinct CDR3 sequences listed, under 14% were seen once. The sequenced sample was PBMCs or a T cell subset sorted from them (not recorded which). The receptors were sampled from a man aged 18 to 29 who had mild COVID-19 (a few samples of this study predate the infection). Cell type and time point are not known. Both conserved end residues are part of each CDR3. Fields, in order: D gene, V gene, J gene, clone size, CDR3 protein, CDR3 DNA. D genes are given only for firm matches. Only some rows state a clone size, as once, few, many or a class for expanded clones.

-	TRBV7-8	TRBJ1-2	few	CASSLAPGSNYGYTF	TGTGCCAGCAGCTTAGCCCCAGGTTCTAACTATGGCTACACCTTC
-	TRBV28	TRBJ2-1	-	CASSTPARNEQFF	TGTGCCAGCAGTACCCCCGCCCGCAATGAGCAGTTCTTC
TRBD2	TRBV2	TRBJ2-5	many	CASGDSGAETQYF	TGTGCCAGCGGAGATAGCGGGGCGGAGACCCAGTACTTC
-	TRBV9	TRBJ1-5	few	CARTNRGNQPQHF	TGTGCCAGAACAAATAGGGGGAATCAGCCCCAGCATTTT
TRBD1	TRBV5-1	TRBJ1-2	few	CASSEGQGSGYTF	TGCGCCAGCAGCGAGGGACAGGGAAGTGGCTACACCTTC
-	TRBV20-1	TRBJ2-1	-	CSARVRIEQFF	TGCAGTGCTAGAGTCCGGATTGAGCAGTTCTTC
-	TRBV7-2	TRBJ1-3	many	CASSPGPFSGNTIYF	TGTGCCAGCAGCCCCGGCCCCTTCTCTGGAAACACCATATATTTT
-	TRBV28	TRBJ1-5	few	CASSFLGDSNQPQHF	TGTGCCAGCAGTTTTCTAGGGGATAGCAATCAGCCCCAGCATTTT
-	TRBV20-1	TRBJ2-1	few	CSAPGGYNEQFF	TGCAGTGCCCCAGGGGGGTACAATGAGCAGTTCTTC
-	TRBV14	TRBJ2-1	-	CASSQVPGSEQFF	TGTGCCAGCAGCCAAGTTCCAGGTTCTGAGCAGTTCTTC
-	TRBV29-1	TRBJ2-2	-	CGFEGRTGELFF	TGCGGGTTTGAGGGGAGGACCGGGGAGCTGTTTTTT
-	TRBV5-1	TRBJ2-5	many	CASSAGTGDETQYF	TGCGCCAGCAGCGCAGGGACCGGGGACGAGACCCAGTACTTC
-	TRBV20-1	TRBJ1-5	few	CSAGVGGAGNQPQHF	TGCAGTGCTGGGGTGGGGGGCGCGGGAAATCAGCCCCAGCATTTT
-	TRBV5-1	TRBJ2-3	few	CASSLVGESTDTQYF	TGCGCCAGCAGCTTGGTAGGGGAGAGCACAGATACGCAGTATTTT
-	TRBV7-8	TRBJ2-5	-	CASSLVSTETQYF	TGTGCCAGCAGCTTGGTGTCCACGGAGACCCAGTACTTC
-	TRBV4-1	TRBJ2-3	many	CASSQETQPSTDTQYF	TGCGCCAGCAGCCAAGAAACACAGCCTAGCACAGATACGCAGTATTTT
-	TRBV20-1	TRBJ2-3	many	CSAPTTVGDTQYF	TGCAGTGCTCCCACCACGGTCGGCGATACGCAGTATTTT
TRBD1	TRBV7-8	TRBJ1-5	few	CASSALNYRGPRQPQHF	TGTGCCAGCAGCGCCTTGAACTACAGGGGCCCTAGGCAGCCCCAGCATTTT
-	TRBV4-3	TRBJ2-2	-	CASSQVAGNTGELFF	TGCGCCAGCAGCCAAGTCGCGGGGAACACCGGGGAGCTGTTTTTT
TRBD1	TRBV6-6	TRBJ1-2	-	CASSSRYQQTGDGGYTF	TGTGCCAGCAGCTCTCGCTATCAACAAACAGGGGACGGCGGCTACACCTTC
-	TRBV7-9	TRBJ2-7	-	CASSPMWEQYF	TGTGCCAGCAGCCCGATGTGGGAGCAGTACTTC
TRBD1	TRBV4-3	TRBJ2-2	many	CASSRPGQGPGELFF	TGCGCCAGCAGCCGCCCTGGACAGGGGCCCGGGGAGCTGTTTTTT
-	TRBV28	TRBJ1-6	-	CASSPPSSPLHF	TGTGCCAGCAGCCCCCCCAGTTCACCCCTCCACTTT
-	TRBV7-2	TRBJ1-6	-	CASSLASGQGNSPLHF	TGTGCCAGCAGCTTAGCTTCGGGGCAGGGCAATTCACCCCTCCACTTT
-	TRBV20-1	TRBJ2-3	-	CSAREGLGTDTQYF	TGCAGTGCTAGAGAGGGCCTTGGCACAGATACGCAGTATTTT
TRBD2	TRBV7-9	TRBJ2-3	many	CASSSDGGAADTQYF	TGTGCCAGCAGCTCGGACGGGGGGGCCGCAGATACGCAGTATTTT
TRBD1	TRBV18	TRBJ2-5	few	CASSPQKQGVQETQYF	TGTGCCAGCTCACCACAGAAGCAGGGGGTTCAAGAGACCCAGTACTTC
TRBD1	TRBV12-3/TRBV12-4	TRBJ1-5	-	CASSTQGDQPQHF	TGTGCCAGCAGTACCCAGGGGGATCAGCCCCAGCATTTT